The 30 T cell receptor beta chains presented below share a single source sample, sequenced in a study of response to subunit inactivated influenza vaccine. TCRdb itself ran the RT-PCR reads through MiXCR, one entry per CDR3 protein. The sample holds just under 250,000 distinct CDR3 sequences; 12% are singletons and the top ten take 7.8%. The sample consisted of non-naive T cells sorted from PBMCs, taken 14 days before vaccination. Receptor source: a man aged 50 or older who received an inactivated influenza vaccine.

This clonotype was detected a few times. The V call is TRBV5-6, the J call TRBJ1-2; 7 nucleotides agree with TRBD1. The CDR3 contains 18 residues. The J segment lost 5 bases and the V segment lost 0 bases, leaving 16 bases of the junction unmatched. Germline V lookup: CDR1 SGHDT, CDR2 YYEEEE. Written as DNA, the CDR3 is TGTGCCAGCAGCTTGGCCCCCAGGTGGGACAGAAAGACTTATGGCTACACCTTC. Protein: CASSLAPRWDRKTYGYTF. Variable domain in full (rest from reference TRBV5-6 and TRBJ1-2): DAGVTQSPTHLIKTRGQQVTLRCSPKSGHDTVSWYQQALGQGPQFIFQYYEEEERQRGNFPDRFSGHQFPNYSSELNVNALLLGDSALYLCASSLAPRWDRKTYGYTFGSGTRLTVV.

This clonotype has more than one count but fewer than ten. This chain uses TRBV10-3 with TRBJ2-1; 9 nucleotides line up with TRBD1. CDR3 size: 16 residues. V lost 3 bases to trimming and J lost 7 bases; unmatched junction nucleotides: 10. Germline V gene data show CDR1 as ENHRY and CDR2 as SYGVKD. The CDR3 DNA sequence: TGTGCCATCAGTGACCCGGGACAGGGTTTTGGGAATGAGCAGTTCTTC. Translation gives CAISDPGQGFGNEQFF.

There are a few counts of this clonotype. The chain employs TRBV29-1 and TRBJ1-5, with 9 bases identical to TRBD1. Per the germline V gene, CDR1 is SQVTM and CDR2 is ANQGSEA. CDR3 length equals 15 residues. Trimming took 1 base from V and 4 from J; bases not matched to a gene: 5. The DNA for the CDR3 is TGCAGCGTTGAAGTCTCCGGGACAGGGAATCAGCCCCAGCATTTT. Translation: CSVEVSGTGNQPQHF.

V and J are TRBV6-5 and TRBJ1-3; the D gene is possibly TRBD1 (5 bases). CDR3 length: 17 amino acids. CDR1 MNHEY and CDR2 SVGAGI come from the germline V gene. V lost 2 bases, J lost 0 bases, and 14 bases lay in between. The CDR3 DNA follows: TGTGCCAGCAGTTACACTTCAGGGATCGGCTCTGGAAACACCATATATTTT. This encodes CASSYTSGIGSGNTIYF.

CDR3: CASSLAGQIQETQYF. Here the CDR3 DNA reads TGCGCCAGCAGCTTGGCCGGCCAGATCCAAGAGACCCAGTACTTC. The chain joins TRBV5-1 to TRBJ2-5; D unclear. The CDR3 spans 15 residues. V lost 0 bases to trimming and J lost 1 base, with 10 bases between them. The germline V gene has CDR1 SGHRS and CDR2 YFSETQ. Full variable domain (outside the CDR3, taken from reference TRBV5-1 and TRBJ2-5): KAGVTQTPRYLIKTRGQQVTLSCSPISGHRSVSWYQQTPGQGLQFLFEYFSETQRNKGNFPGRFSGRQFSNSRSEMNVSTLELGDSALYLCASSLAGQIQETQYFGPGTRLLVL.

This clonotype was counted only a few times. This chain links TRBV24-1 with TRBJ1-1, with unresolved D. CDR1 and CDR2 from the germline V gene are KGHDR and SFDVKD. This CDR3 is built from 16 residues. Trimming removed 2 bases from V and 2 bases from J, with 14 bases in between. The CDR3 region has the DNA TGTGCCACCAGTGATTCGACTTCCGGGAGTAACACTGAAGCTTTCTTT. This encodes CATSDSTSGSNTEAFF.

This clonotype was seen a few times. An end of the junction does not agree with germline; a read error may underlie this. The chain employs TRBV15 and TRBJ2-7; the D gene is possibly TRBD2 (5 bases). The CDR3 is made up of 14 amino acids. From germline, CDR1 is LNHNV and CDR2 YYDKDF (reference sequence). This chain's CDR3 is CATGRGGARDEQYF. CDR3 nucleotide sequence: TGTGCCACCGGCAGAGGAGGAGCGAGGGACGAGCAGTACTTC.

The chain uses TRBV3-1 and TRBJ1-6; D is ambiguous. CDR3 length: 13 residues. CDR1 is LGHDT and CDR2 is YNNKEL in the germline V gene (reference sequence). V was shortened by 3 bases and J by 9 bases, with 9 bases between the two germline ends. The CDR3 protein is CASSHGVGSPLHF. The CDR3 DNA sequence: TGTGCCAGCAGCCATGGGGTGGGTTCACCCCTCCACTTT.

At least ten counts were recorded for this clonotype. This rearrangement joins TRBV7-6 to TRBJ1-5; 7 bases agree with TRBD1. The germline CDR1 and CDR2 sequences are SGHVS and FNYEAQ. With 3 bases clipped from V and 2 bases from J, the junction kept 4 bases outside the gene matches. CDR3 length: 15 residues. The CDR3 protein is CASSLDTGGNQPQHF. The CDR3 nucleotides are TGTGCCAGCAGCTTGGACACAGGGGGCAATCAGCCCCAGCATTTT.

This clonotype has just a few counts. The CDR3 DNA sequence: TGTGCCAGCAGTGAGACAGGACCCTCCTACAATGAGCAGTTCTTC. Amino acid sequence: CASSETGPSYNEQFF. V is TRBV25-1 and J is TRBJ2-1; tentatively, D is TRBD1 (6 bases). Per germline, CDR1 MGHDK and CDR2 SYGVNS. Trimming stripped 3 bases from V and 0 bases from J, with 9 bases between. This CDR3 is 15 amino acids long.

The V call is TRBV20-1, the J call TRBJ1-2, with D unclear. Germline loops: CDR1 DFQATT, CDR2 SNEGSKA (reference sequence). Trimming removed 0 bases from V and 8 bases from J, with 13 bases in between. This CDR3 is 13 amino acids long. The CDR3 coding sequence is TGCAGTGCTAGAGATCCCCGGTTAGTCGGCTACACCTTC. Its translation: CSARDPRLVGYTF.

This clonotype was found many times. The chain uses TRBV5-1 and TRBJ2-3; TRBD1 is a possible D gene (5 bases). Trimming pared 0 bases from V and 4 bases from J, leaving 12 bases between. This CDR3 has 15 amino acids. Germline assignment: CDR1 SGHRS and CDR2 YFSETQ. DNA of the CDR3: TGCGCCAGCAGCTTGGACAGGCCGAGGTCAGATACGCAGTATTTT. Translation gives CASSLDRPRSDTQYF.

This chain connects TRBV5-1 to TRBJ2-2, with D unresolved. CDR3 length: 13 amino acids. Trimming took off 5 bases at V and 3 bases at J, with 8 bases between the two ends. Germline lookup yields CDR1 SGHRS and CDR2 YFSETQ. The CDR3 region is CASRTTDTGELFF. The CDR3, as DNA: TGCGCCAGCAGGACAACGGACACCGGGGAGCTGTTTTTT.

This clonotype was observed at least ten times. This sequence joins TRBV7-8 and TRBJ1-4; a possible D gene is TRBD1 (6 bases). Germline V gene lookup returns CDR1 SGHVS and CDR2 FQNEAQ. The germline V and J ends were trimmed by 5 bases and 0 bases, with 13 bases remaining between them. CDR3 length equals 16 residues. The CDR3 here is CASSPGAGSTNEKLFF. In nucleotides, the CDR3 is TGTGCCAGCAGCCCGGGGGCCGGCTCAACTAATGAAAAACTGTTTTTT.

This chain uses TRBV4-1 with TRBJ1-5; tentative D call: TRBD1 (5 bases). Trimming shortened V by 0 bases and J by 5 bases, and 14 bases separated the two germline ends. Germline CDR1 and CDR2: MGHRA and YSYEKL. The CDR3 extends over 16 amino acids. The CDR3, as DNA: TGCGCCAGCAGCCAAGAATCTACGCGGGGGGATCAGCCCCAGCATTTT. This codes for CASSQESTRGDQPQHF.

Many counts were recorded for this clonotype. The CDR3 bases are TGTGCCAGCAGTTTAGCGGGGACAGCCAATTCACCCCTCCACTTT. Translated: CASSLAGTANSPLHF. The rearrangement uses TRBV12-3 or TRBV12-4 and TRBJ1-6, with TRBD1 matching 7 bases. After removal of 0 bases from V and 7 bases from J, the junction contained 3 bases not matched to a gene. The CDR3 loop spans 15 amino acids.

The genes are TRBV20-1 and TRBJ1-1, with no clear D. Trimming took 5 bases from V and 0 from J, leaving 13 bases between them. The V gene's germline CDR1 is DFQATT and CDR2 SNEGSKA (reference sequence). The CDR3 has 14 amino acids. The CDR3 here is CSAEAPQLNTEAFF. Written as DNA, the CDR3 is TGCAGTGCTGAGGCACCTCAGCTGAACACTGAAGCTTTCTTT.

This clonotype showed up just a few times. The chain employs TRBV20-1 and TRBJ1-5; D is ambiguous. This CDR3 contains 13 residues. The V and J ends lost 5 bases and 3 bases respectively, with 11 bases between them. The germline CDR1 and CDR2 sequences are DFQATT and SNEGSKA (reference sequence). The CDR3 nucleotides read TGCAGTGCTTCAGGACTCACCAATCAGCCCCAGCATTTT. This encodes CSASGLTNQPQHF.

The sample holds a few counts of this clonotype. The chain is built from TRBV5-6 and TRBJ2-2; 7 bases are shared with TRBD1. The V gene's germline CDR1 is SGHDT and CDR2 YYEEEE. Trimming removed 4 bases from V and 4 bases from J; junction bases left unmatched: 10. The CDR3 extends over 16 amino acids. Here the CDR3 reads CASSHRQGVSTGELFF. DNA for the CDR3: TGTGCCAGCAGCCACAGACAGGGAGTTAGCACCGGGGAGCTGTTTTTT.

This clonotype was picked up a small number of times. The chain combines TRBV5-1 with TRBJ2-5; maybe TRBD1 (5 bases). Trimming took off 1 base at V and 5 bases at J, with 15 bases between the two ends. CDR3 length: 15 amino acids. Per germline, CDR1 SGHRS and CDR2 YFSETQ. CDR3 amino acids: CASSLMAGRVETQYF. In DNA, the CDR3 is TGCGCCAGCAGCTTGATGGCAGGGCGAGTGGAGACCCAGTACTTC.

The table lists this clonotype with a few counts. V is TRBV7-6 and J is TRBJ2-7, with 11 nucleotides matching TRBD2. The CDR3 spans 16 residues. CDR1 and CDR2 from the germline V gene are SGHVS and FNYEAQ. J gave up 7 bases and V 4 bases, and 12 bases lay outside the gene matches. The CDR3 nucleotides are TGTGCCAGCAGCTCAGACCCTAGCGGGAGGAGTTGGGAGCAGTACTTC. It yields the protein CASSSDPSGRSWEQYF.

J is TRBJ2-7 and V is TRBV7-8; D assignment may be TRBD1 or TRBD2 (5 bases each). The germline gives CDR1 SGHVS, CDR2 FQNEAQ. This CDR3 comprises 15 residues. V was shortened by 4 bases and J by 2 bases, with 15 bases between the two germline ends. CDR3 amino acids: CASSSPGPMAYEQYF. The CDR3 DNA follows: TGTGCCAGCAGCTCCCCGGGACCGATGGCCTACGAGCAGTACTTC. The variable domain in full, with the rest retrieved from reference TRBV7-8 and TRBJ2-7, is GAGVSQSPRYKVAKRGQDVALRCDPISGHVSLFWYQQALGQGPEFLTYFQNEAQLDKSGLPSDRFFAERPEGSVSTLKIQRTQQEDSAVYLCASSSPGPMAYEQYFGPGTRLTVT.

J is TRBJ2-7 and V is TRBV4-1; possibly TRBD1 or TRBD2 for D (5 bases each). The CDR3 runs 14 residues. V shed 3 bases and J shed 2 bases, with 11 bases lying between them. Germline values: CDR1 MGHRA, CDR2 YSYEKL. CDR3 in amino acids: CASSQGPSPYEQYF. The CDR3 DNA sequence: TGCGCCAGCAGCCAGGGACCGAGTCCCTACGAGCAGTACTTC.

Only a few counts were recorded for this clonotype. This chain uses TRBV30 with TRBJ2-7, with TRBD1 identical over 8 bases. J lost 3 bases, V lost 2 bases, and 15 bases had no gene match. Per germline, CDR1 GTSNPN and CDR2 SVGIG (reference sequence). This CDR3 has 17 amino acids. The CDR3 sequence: CAWSQLSQTGAIYEQYF. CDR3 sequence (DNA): TGTGCCTGGAGTCAACTTAGCCAGACAGGGGCAATCTACGAGCAGTACTTC.

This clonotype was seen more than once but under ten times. In nucleotides, the CDR3 is TGTGCCAGCAGCCCCGACAATCTACTCTACAATGAGCAGTTCTTC. Translating gives CASSPDNLLYNEQFF. This sequence joins TRBV5-4 and TRBJ2-1, with unresolved D. The V gene lost 4 bases and the J gene lost 3 bases, with 14 bases spanning the gap. From germline, CDR1 is SGHNT and CDR2 YYREEE (reference sequence). The CDR3 totals 15 residues.

DNA for the CDR3: TGTGCCAGCAGCTTGGGAACTTTCACTAGCGGTACGCAGTATTTT. This translates into CASSLGTFTSGTQYF. The rearrangement links TRBV7-2 to TRBJ2-3, with 8 bases identical to TRBD2. This CDR3 has 15 residues. Germline V gene data show CDR1 as SGHTA and CDR2 as FQGNSA. J gave up 8 bases and V 3 bases, and 10 bases lay outside the gene matches.

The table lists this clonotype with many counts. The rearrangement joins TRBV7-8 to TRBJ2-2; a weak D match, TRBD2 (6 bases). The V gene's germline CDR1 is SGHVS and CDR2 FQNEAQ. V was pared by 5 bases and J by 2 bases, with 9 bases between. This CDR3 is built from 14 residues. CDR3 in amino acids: CASSRRGNTGELFF. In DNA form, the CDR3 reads TGTGCCAGCAGCCGGCGGGGAAACACCGGGGAGCTGTTTTTT.

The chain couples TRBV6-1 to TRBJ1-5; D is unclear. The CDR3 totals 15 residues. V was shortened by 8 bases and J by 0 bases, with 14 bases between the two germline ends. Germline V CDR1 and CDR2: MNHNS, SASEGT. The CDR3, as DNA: TGTGCCAGCTTGCCTTCGGCAGATAGCAATCAGCCCCAGCATTTT. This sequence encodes CASLPSADSNQPQHF.

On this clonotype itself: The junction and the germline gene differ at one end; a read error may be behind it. The CDR3: CARSQAGTYEQYF. Here the CDR3 DNA reads TGTGCCCGCAGTCAAGCGGGAACCTACGAGCAGTACTTC. The chain uses TRBV28 and TRBJ2-7; 7 nucleotides match TRBD2. The CDR3 consists of 13 residues. Germline CDR1 reads MDHEN; CDR2 reads SYDVKM.

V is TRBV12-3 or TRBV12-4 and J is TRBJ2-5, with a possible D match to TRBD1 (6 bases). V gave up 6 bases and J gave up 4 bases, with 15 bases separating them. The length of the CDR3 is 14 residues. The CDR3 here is CASSPKQGGETQYF. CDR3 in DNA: TGTGCCAGCAGCCCCAAACAGGGTGGAGAGACCCAGTACTTC.